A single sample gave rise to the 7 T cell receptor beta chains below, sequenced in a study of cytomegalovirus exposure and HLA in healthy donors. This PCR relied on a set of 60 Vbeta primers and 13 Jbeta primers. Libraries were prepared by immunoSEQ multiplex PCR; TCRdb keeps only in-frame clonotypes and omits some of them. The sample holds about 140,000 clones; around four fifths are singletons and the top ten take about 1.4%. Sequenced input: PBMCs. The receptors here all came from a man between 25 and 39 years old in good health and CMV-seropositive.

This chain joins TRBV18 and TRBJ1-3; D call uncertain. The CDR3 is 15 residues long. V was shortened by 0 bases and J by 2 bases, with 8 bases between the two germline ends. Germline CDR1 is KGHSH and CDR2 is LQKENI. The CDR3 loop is CASSPPEQTGNTIYF. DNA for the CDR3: TGTGCCAGCTCACCACCGGAACAGACTGGAAACACCATATATTTT.

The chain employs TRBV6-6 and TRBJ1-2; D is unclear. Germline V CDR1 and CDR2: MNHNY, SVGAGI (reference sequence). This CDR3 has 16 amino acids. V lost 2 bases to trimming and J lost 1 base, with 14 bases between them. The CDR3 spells CASSYEGSYLNYGYTF. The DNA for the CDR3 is TGTGCCAGCAGTTACGAGGGAAGTTATCTTAACTATGGCTACACCTTC.

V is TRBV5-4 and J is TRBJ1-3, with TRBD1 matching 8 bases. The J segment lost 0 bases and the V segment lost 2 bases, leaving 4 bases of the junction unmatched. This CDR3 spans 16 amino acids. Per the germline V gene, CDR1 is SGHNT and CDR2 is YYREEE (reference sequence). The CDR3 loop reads CASSFGTGFSGNTIYF. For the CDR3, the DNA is TGTGCCAGCAGCTTTGGGACAGGATTCTCTGGAAACACCATATATTTT.

CDR3 residues: CASSFSVQETQYF. The CDR3 bases are TGTGCCAGCAGCTTCAGTGTCCAAGAGACCCAGTACTTC. The V and J genes are TRBV7-9 and TRBJ2-5; no clear D gene. Germline V CDR1 and CDR2: SEHNR, FQNEAQ (reference sequence). The CDR3 has 13 residues. Trimming left V 3 bases short and J 1 base short, with 6 bases between.

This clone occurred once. In nucleotides, the CDR3 is TGTGCCAGCAGCCCTGACAACACAGATACGCAGTATTTT. Residues: CASSPDNTDTQYF. The V call is TRBV7-2, the J call TRBJ2-3; D ambiguous. CDR3 length: 13 amino acids. Trimming cost V 5 bases and J 2 bases, with 8 bases left between them. Germline V gene data show CDR1 as SGHTA and CDR2 as FQGNSA.

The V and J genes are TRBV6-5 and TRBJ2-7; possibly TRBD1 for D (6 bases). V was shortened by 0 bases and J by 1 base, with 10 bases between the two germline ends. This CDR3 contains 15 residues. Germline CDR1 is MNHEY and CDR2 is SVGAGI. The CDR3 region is CASSYSEDRSYEQYF. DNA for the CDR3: TGTGCCAGCAGTTACTCCGAAGACAGGTCCTACGAGCAGTACTTC.

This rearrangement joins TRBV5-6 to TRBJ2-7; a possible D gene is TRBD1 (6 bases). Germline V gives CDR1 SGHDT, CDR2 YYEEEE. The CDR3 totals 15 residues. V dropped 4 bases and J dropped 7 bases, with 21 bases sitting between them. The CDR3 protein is CASSLRQDPHEEQYF. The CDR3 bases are TGTGCCAGCAGCCTACGACAGGACCCCCACGAAGAGCAGTACTTC.